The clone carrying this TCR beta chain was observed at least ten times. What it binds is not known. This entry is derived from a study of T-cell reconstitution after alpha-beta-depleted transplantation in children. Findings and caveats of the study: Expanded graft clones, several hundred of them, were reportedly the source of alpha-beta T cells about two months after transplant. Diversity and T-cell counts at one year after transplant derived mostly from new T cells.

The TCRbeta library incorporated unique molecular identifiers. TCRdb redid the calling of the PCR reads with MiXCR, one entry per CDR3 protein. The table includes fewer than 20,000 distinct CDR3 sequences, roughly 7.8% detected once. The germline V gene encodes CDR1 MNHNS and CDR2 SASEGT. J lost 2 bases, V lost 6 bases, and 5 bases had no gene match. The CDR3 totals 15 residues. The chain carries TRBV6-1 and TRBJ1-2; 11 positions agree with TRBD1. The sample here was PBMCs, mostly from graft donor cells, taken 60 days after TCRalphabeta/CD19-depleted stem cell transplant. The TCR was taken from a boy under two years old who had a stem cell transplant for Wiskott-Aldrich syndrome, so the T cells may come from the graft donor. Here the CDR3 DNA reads TGTGCCAGCAGGGACAGGGGGCGCATAAACTATGGCTACACCTTC. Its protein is CASRDRGRINYGYTF.